The clone carrying this T cell receptor beta chain was seen a handful of times. Its antigen is unidentified. Oncomine TCR Beta short-read sequencing was applied to DNA from cultured CD4+ T cells. Someone extracted genomic DNA from cultured CD4+ T cells. TCRdb processed the PCR reads anew with MiXCR; each CDR3 protein has one entry. The sample yields roughly 10,000 distinct CDR3 sequences, 25% to 35% seen once. This entry is derived from a study of vaccination and CD4 T cells after COVID-19. The CDR3 sequence is 13 residues long. Trimming took 4 bases from V and 5 from J; bases not matched to a gene: 4. Germline CDR1 LGHNA, CDR2 YSLEER. Noted treatment: approximately nine-day PBMC culture with coronavirus spike peptide pools or control peptides (ViraFEST assay). The unexposed donor gave CD4+ T cells before the COVID-19 pandemic (2011-2018). First, ViraFEST expanded antigen-specific T cells with peptide pools, and next it sequenced the TCRs. IL-2 (roughly 10 IU/ml) and peptide pools (about 9 ug/ml) were added to cultures of two million PBMCs per well.

The TCR comes from a human donor in good health. The sequenced material came from CD4+ T cells from blood, cultured in vitro. The chain combines TRBV4-3 with TRBJ1-2, with 7 bases matching TRBD1. Here the CDR3 DNA reads TGCGCCAGCAGCCCAGGGGGGGCATATGGCTACACCTTC. Residues: CASSPGGAYGYTF.